Below are 23 T cell receptor beta chains sequenced from a single sample in a study of cytomegalovirus exposure and HLA in healthy donors. With 60 Vbeta and 13 Jbeta primers, the PCR was carried out. The protocol was immunoSEQ multiplex PCR, while the TCRdb copy is restricted to in-frame clones and leaves out a portion. The sample consists of approximately 110,000 clones, around two thirds of them appearing once. The specimen was PBMCs. Receptors were obtained from a woman aged 40 to 50 in good health and CMV-seropositive.

This chain uses TRBV27 with TRBJ2-7, with TRBD1 matching over 10 bases. The CDR3 spans 14 residues. J gave up 2 bases and V 5 bases, and 3 bases lay outside the gene matches. Germline lookup yields CDR1 MNHEY and CDR2 SMNVEV (reference sequence). The CDR3 reads CASSTGTGAYEQYF. In nucleotides, the CDR3 is TGTGCCAGCAGTACCGGGACAGGGGCCTACGAGCAGTACTTC.

Comments on this clone: The junction departs from the called germline gene at one end, perhaps through a read error. This chain connects TRBV7-6 to TRBJ1-1; D gene unclear. This CDR3 is 14 amino acids long. Germline V gene sequence: CDR1 SGHVS, CDR2 FNYEAQ. The CDR3 bases are TGTGCCAGCAGTTTCGGTGGAATGAACACTAAAGCTTTCTTT. Amino acids: CASSFGGMNTKAFF.

The chain is built from TRBV11-2 and TRBJ2-7; D is perhaps TRBD1 (6 bases). The germline V gene has CDR1 SGHAT and CDR2 FQNNGV. The CDR3 sequence is 14 residues long. Trimming took off 8 bases at V and 9 bases at J, with 23 bases between the two ends. The CDR3 bases are TGTGCCAGCGGCCCCGTGACAGGCCGTCCTGGGCAGTACTTC. Protein product: CASGPVTGRPGQYF.

The V gene is TRBV4-1, the J gene TRBJ2-2; no firm D call. The CDR3 extends over 13 amino acids. V gave up 1 base and J gave up 3 bases, with 3 bases separating them. Germline CDR1 reads MGHRA; CDR2 reads YSYEKL. The CDR3 spells CASSQVDTGELFF. For the CDR3, the DNA is TGCGCCAGCAGCCAAGTCGACACCGGGGAGCTGTTTTTT.

The gene calls are TRBV7-2 and TRBJ2-2; the D is unclear. Trimming took off 1 base at V and 0 bases at J, with 12 bases between the two ends. Germline V lookup: CDR1 SGHTA, CDR2 FQGNSA. The CDR3 is 17 amino acids. The CDR3 is CASSLGVAFSNTGELFF. The CDR3 nucleotides read TGTGCCAGCAGCTTAGGCGTCGCTTTTTCGAACACCGGGGAGCTGTTTTTT.

The chain uses TRBV15 and TRBJ1-2; TRBD1 matches at 11 bases. This CDR3 comprises 17 residues. Trimming cost V 5 bases and J 3 bases; bases outside gene matches: 11. Germline V gene data show CDR1 as LNHNV and CDR2 as YYDKDF (reference sequence). In DNA form, the CDR3 reads TGTGCCACCAGCTCCAGGACAGGGGGCAAATTGGACTATGGCTACACCTTC. Its translation is CATSSRTGGKLDYGYTF.

This rearrangement joins TRBV5-1 to TRBJ1-5, with TRBD1 as a possible D gene (5 bases). Trimming stripped 4 bases from V and 5 bases from J, with 13 bases between. CDR3 length: 14 amino acids. CDR1 SGHRS and CDR2 YFSETQ come from the germline V gene. The CDR3 coding sequence is TGCGCCAGCAGCGGGGGGGATGGCGATCAGCCCCAGCATTTT. Translated, it gives CASSGGDGDQPQHF.

The rearrangement links TRBV5-5 to TRBJ1-2, with D possibly TRBD1 on 5 matching bases. CDR1 is SGHKS, CDR2 YYEKEE, per germline (reference sequence). The CDR3 spans 13 residues. Trimming removed 4 bases at V and 6 bases at J, with 13 bases between. The CDR3 nucleotides read TGTGCCAGCAGCCTCGGAGGGGATGATGGCTACACCTTC. Its translation: CASSLGGDDGYTF.

This clone was detected only once. This sequence joins TRBV9 and TRBJ1-2, with 7 nucleotides matching TRBD1. This CDR3 contains 13 residues. Germline values: CDR1 SGDLS, CDR2 YYNGEE. V lost 3 bases to trimming and J lost 6 bases; unmatched junction nucleotides: 5. The CDR3 DNA is TGTGCCAGCAGCGCCCCAAGGGGGCATGGCTACACCTTC. Its translation: CASSAPRGHGYTF.

The gene calls are TRBV4-2 and TRBJ1-2, with D unresolved. Germline values: CDR1 LGHNA, CDR2 YNFKEQ. The germline V and J ends were trimmed by 0 bases and 8 bases, with 7 bases remaining between them. The CDR3 runs to 12 residues. CDR3 nucleotide sequence: TGTGCCAGCAGCCAAGAAACAGCCGGCTACACCTTC. It translates to CASSQETAGYTF.

This clone was observed once. J is TRBJ1-1 and V is TRBV7-6; D is undetermined. The V end lost 5 bases, the J end lost 1 base, and 5 bases lay between the germline ends. The V gene's germline CDR1 is SGHVS and CDR2 FNYEAQ. This CDR3 has 12 amino acids. The CDR3 loop is CASSMRNTEAFF. The DNA for the CDR3 is TGTGCCAGCAGCATGAGGAACACTGAAGCTTTCTTT.

The CDR3 nucleotides read TGTGCCAGCTCACCCCGGACAGGGGGAGCCAGGGTTCAGTACTTC. Its protein product is CASSPRTGGARVQYF. The V call is TRBV18, the J call TRBJ2-4; the match to TRBD1 covers 10 bases. V lost 3 bases to trimming and J lost 11 bases; unmatched junction nucleotides: 10. The CDR3 is 15 residues long. Germline V gives CDR1 KGHSH, CDR2 LQKENI.

This clone has just a few counts. This chain uses TRBV10-3 with TRBJ2-7; 15 bases map to TRBD2. J gave up 5 bases and V 4 bases, and 0 bases lay outside the gene matches. Germline V gives CDR1 ENHRY, CDR2 SYGVKD. The CDR3 runs to 14 residues. CDR3 region: CAISGTSGGDEQYF. The CDR3 coding sequence is TGTGCCATCAGTGGGACTAGCGGGGGGGACGAGCAGTACTTC.

This chain links TRBV2 with TRBJ2-1; 7 bases line up with TRBD2. In germline, CDR1 is SNHLY, CDR2 FYNNEI. The CDR3 runs 18 residues. The V segment lost 0 bases and the J segment 1 base; nucleotides outside the gene matches: 9. This CDR3 is CASSEAGGERGSYNEQFF. The CDR3 DNA follows: TGTGCCAGCAGTGAAGCCGGGGGAGAGCGGGGTTCCTACAATGAGCAGTTCTTC.

V is TRBV4-3 and J is TRBJ1-2; the D gene is possibly TRBD1 (6 bases). CDR3 length: 14 amino acids. The germline V gene encodes CDR1 LGHNA and CDR2 YSLEER. V shed 1 base and J shed 6 bases, with 12 bases lying between them. The chain's CDR3 is CASSQGRGADGYTF. CDR3 coding DNA: TGCGCCAGCAGCCAAGGCAGGGGAGCGGATGGCTACACCTTC.

The chain carries TRBV7-9 and TRBJ1-2, with TRBD1 as a possible D gene (6 bases). This CDR3 region has 13 residues. Trimming cost V 2 bases and J 8 bases, with 12 bases left between them. The germline V gene has CDR1 SEHNR and CDR2 FQNEAQ (reference sequence). The CDR3 is CASSLRGGDGYTF. Here the CDR3 DNA reads TGTGCCAGCAGCTTACGCGGGGGCGACGGCTACACCTTC.

The rearrangement links TRBV5-1 to TRBJ1-1, with 7 bases fitting TRBD1. CDR1 is SGHRS and CDR2 is YFSETQ in the germline V gene. J lost 2 bases, V lost 4 bases, and 5 bases had no gene match. The CDR3 has 14 residues. The CDR3 is CASSPDRANTEAFF. DNA of the CDR3: TGCGCCAGCAGCCCCGACAGGGCAAACACTGAAGCTTTCTTT.

This clone came up a few times. In DNA, the CDR3 is TGTGCCAGCAGCCTAGGACAGGATGGAGAGACCCAGTACTTC. This encodes CASSLGQDGETQYF. The chain combines TRBV11-2 with TRBJ2-5, with 7 bases aligning to TRBD1. J gave up 4 bases and V 5 bases, and 7 bases lay outside the gene matches. CDR3 length equals 14 residues. CDR1 SGHAT and CDR2 FQNNGV come from the germline V gene.

This chain connects TRBV10-3 to TRBJ1-1; maybe TRBD1 (5 bases). Germline values: CDR1 ENHRY, CDR2 SYGVKD. Trimming stripped 1 base from V and 1 base from J, with 13 bases between. The CDR3 contains 16 residues. CDR3: CAISEYPGGKNTEAFF. The CDR3 DNA follows: TGTGCCATCAGTGAGTATCCCGGGGGAAAGAACACTGAAGCTTTCTTT.

This clone has a single count. This chain links TRBV5-1 with TRBJ1-4; no firm D call. CDR1 is SGHRS and CDR2 is YFSETQ in the germline V gene. CDR3 length: 13 amino acids. Trimming cost V 6 bases and J 1 base, with 7 bases left between them. This chain's CDR3 is CASKEGTNEKLFF. CDR3 in DNA: TGCGCCAGCAAGGAGGGAACTAATGAAAAACTGTTTTTT.

There are a few counts of this clone. The V and J genes are TRBV19 and TRBJ1-1, with TRBD1 identical over 10 bases. Germline V lookup: CDR1 LNHDA, CDR2 SQIVND (reference sequence). V lost 7 bases, J lost 1 base, and 6 bases stayed unmatched. This CDR3 is built from 15 residues. The CDR3 reads CASKRQGAKNTEAFF. The CDR3 DNA is TGTGCCAGTAAACGACAGGGGGCCAAGAACACTGAAGCTTTCTTT.

V and J are TRBV19 and TRBJ1-1, with D possibly being TRBD1 (5 bases). The CDR3 length is 16 residues. Deletions cut 7 bases from V and 4 bases from J, with 22 bases between. Germline V gives CDR1 LNHDA, CDR2 SQIVND (reference sequence). In DNA, the CDR3 is TGTGCCAGTACCGGGGGGGAGAGCCTATGGTCCACTGAAGCTTTCTTT. Its protein is CASTGGESLWSTEAFF.

This chain joins TRBV4-3 and TRBJ2-1; D may be TRBD2 (6 bases). The length of the CDR3 is 14 residues. Germline CDR1 LGHNA, CDR2 YSLEER. The V gene lost 4 bases and the J gene lost 8 bases, with 15 bases spanning the gap. For the CDR3, the DNA is TGCGCCAGCAGCCCTATGACTGGCGGGGATGAGCAGTTCTTC. This sequence encodes CASSPMTGGDEQFF.